This T cell receptor (beta chain) was documented in a study of cytomegalovirus exposure and HLA in healthy donors (dated 2017 in TCRdb). Study-level background: According to an earlier analysis of around 600 of the donors, roughly 180 million T cells yielded 117 million unique TCR beta sequences and 250 to 350 Gb of sequence data. All discovery cohort repertoires had been generated on a single sequencing platform. Typing coverage varied by locus: about 620-640 donors for A, B, C, DRB1 and DQB1; roughly 510 for DQA1; 606 for DPA1; 400 to 480 for DPB1. A later analysis re-examined previously published TCR beta repertoires from just over 650 donors and added high-resolution HLA genotyping to investigate patterns of TCR occurrence. About 5 DR-DQ haplotypes were handled as single units for association and clustering, since linkage in the cohort was strong. On average, roughly 250,000 unique TCR beta nucleotide sequences were sequenced per donor among a few hundred genotyped donors of the cohort, with about 17% of those sequences being non-productive. An earlier analysis of 587 of the donors applied high-throughput TCR beta sequencing to assess whether each TCR beta V gene segment acted as functional or pseudogenic. The study profiled the T cell repertoires of more than 500 subjects by immunosequencing and related them to cytomegalovirus serostatus. A later genetic analysis took genome-wide SNP genotypes for about 55% of the roughly 700 donors and used that subset as a discovery cohort. In addition to the first cohort of 666 subjects, a separate validation cohort of 100 to 150 different subjects was used. Rather than using new phenotypic data, the later analysis identified candidate immune exposures from TCR beta sequences and from how often those sequences occurred across donors. High-throughput TCR immunosequencing, statistical association of individual TCRs with disease status, and machine learning were combined to predict cytomegalovirus infection status. An early release covering 550 to 700 HLA-typed donors comprised about 310 gigabases of sequencing data and approximately 80 million unique TCR sequences. The study aimed to test whether signatures of past pathogen exposure could be identified by cataloging public T cell receptors. Among the roughly 430 genotyped donors, around 79% belonged to the genetic ancestry cluster associated with self-reported Caucasian donors. Donor age, sex, ethnicity and CMV serostatus were collected together with the repertoire data. Both class I and class II loci were covered by HLA typing, at four-digit resolution.

The cohort was made up of about 670 healthy bone marrow donors. At the time of sampling, every cohort member was nominally healthy, though immune exposures that went unrecorded were likely present. The donor tested CMV seronegative, placing the donor among the 350 or so seronegative members of the cohort. Every donor gave a peripheral blood sample, and the peripheral blood mononuclear cells from that sample were used for TCR beta sequencing. The Qiagen DNeasy Blood Extraction Kit was used to extract genomic DNA from the blood cell samples. What the study reported, not specific to this receptor: Linkage disequilibrium might explain the correlated functional status among segregating V segments, but an unknown experimental factor could not be ruled out. The study gave a list of 150 to 200 TCR beta chains associated with cytomegalovirus. When HLA alleles, especially DR and DQ, strongly co-occurred, attributing TCR associations to individual alleles was difficult. Specific HLA alleles were associated with roughly 16,000 TCR beta sequences at a false discovery rate of 0.05 in a later analysis. A group of highly shared sequence variants was considered likely to be a technical artifact of the sequencing pipeline. It was suggested by the authors that the approach could potentially be generalized to other disease states and immunological phenotypes. A later genetic analysis associated a missense DCLRE1C variant with V-gene and J-gene trimming of TCR beta chains, and an independent cohort replicated the association. A further reported finding was that TCR beta sequences accurately predicted the HLA-A and HLA-B alleles for most subjects in the first cohort. Most TCR sequences were seen in very few donors, while some public TCRs were found in many individuals. In vitro tests confirmed that a few of the cytomegalovirus-associated TCR beta chains recognize cytomegalovirus antigens. The only immune exposure information available for the cohort was CMV serostatus. Because counts were too low, approximately 18 rarely observed V segments, including chromosome 9 orphons, were excluded from the earlier analysis of a few hundred of the donors. Compared with equally common non-associated chains, HLA-associated TCR beta chains in a later analysis were more clonally expanded and had lower generation probabilities. According to a later analysis, TCR association rates differed among HLA loci, with DRB1 alleles showing the most associated TCRs and HLA-C alleles showing the fewest. Because HLA typing was missing for some donors at each locus, association tests included only the typed subset. Some IMGT-functional V segments, including TRBV6-2 and TRBV6-3, could not be told apart with the 87-base-pair reads, so those segments were excluded. This cohort had only TCR beta chains sequenced, and the lack of alpha or paired-chain data limited which features could be detected. In an earlier analysis of some 640 of the donors, most TCR beta V segments were observed in productive rearrangements about 87% or about 30% of the time, broadly matching IMGT annotations. In a later analysis, most CMV-associated TCR beta chains were found to appear HLA-restricted, with HLA associations seemingly driven largely by CMV exposure. In both the original and validation cohorts, the classifier was reported to diagnose cytomegalovirus status with high specificity and sensitivity. Sequencing depth was assumed to be roughly uniform across donors in the presence/absence analyses, though that assumption may not hold. Several of the top co-occurrence clusters appeared to be linked to parvovirus B19, influenza, CMV and Epstein-Barr virus, according to a later analysis. According to a later genetic analysis, donors in an Asian-associated ancestry cluster had fewer N-insertions in productive TCRs than the approximately 670-donor mean.

The CDR3 runs 12 residues from the cysteine to the phenylalanine. The entry retains the CDR3 DNA only, 36 bases that are in frame from base 1. As encoded in the germline V gene (reference sequence), CDR1 is LNHDA while CDR2 is SQIVND. The V end loses 3 bases and the J end loses 7 bases, and a stretch of 9 bases separates them. Worth noting for this clone: Its specific antigen is unknown. Qualities for individual bases were not recorded, and no much larger clone is one base off.

Libraries were constructed by the immunoSEQ multiplex PCR assay. For the multiplex PCR, a mixture combining 60 forward primers for TCR Vbeta segments and 13 reverse primers for TCR Jbeta segments was used. The CDR3 region of rearranged TCR beta genes was amplified from genomic DNA with a multiplex PCR assay. The amplified TCR beta libraries were sequenced on the Illumina HiSeq System as 87-base-pair reads. The study's processing was this. In a later analysis, roughly 80 million unique TCR beta chains were counted across the 500 to 850 repertoires, and approximately 11 million of these chains were shared by at least two donors. A nearest-neighbor algorithm error-corrected the raw reads and collapsed the reads into unique sequences, merging closely related sequences to remove PCR and sequencing errors. CDR3 sequences were aligned to IMGT reference sequences to assign V, D and J gene segments. For a sequence to be retained, a match of at least six nucleotides was required to both a V gene segment and a J gene segment. Rearrangements were called productive when the CDR3 lacked stop codons and stayed in frame with V and J; all others were non-productive. CDR3 was defined by IMGT convention, running from the second conserved V-encoded cysteine to the conserved J-encoded phenylalanine. The earlier analysis of approximately 500 of the donors excluded sequences that lacked an unambiguous match to a single V gene segment. An earlier analysis of 587 of the donors classified V segments as functional when productive rearrangements were above 56.7% and as segregating when the standard deviation between donors was above 5%. A statistical classification framework was built for diagnosing cytomegalovirus status from the catalog of TCR beta chain sequences. V and J gene assignment, in a later analysis, came from comparing TCR nucleotide sequences with IMGT/GENE-DB human TR gene sequences. In a later analysis, CDR3 sequences and most-parsimonious VDJ recombination scenarios were assigned using the TCRdist pipeline. A later analysis defined each TCR beta chain by its CDR3 amino acid sequence plus V-gene family, and excluded reads lacking a unique V-gene family. In a later analysis, approximately 640 highly shared, low-generation-probability nucleotide sequences were removed to address suspected cross-contamination and a sequencing artifact. In a later analysis, a clonal expansion index for each public chain was calculated from normalized within-repertoire ranks of inferred template counts. A later analysis computed generation probabilities with a VDJ recombination model fitted to out-of-frame rearrangements, and checked the results against IGoR. In a later analysis, hypergeometric tests were used to score TCR-TCR, TCR-HLA and TCR-CMV co-occurrence, with a repertoire-size bias correction applied to TCR pairs. A later analysis estimated false discovery rates by permuting HLA or CMV assignments 20 times. In a later analysis, co-occurring TCRs were grouped using DBSCAN, and TCRdist sequence similarity was added for clustering within HLA-allele-positive subsets. Repertoires with fewer than 30,000 or more than 120,000 public chains, plus five repertoires with anomalous nucleotide sharing, were excluded from co-occurrence clustering. The immuneACCESS repertoire file appears here via TCRdb, limited to in-frame rearrangements. These files lack a portion of the clones; in checked studies, under half of the deficit traces to unresolved V genes, and the cause of the others is not known. V, J and clone size are those of that table, while D and trimming were read from the DNA. This sample lists some 130,000 clones; approximately 80% were detected once. The top ten hold 2% to 2.5% of the sample.

The sequence links TRBV19 to TRBJ1-1; the D gene is unclear. The clonotype was recovered from a man aged 18-30 years in good health and CMV-seronegative. The material sequenced was PBMCs. The CDR3 region reads CASSIFGREAFF. The bases are TGTGCCAGTAGTATCTTTGGGCGTGAAGCTTTCTTT.